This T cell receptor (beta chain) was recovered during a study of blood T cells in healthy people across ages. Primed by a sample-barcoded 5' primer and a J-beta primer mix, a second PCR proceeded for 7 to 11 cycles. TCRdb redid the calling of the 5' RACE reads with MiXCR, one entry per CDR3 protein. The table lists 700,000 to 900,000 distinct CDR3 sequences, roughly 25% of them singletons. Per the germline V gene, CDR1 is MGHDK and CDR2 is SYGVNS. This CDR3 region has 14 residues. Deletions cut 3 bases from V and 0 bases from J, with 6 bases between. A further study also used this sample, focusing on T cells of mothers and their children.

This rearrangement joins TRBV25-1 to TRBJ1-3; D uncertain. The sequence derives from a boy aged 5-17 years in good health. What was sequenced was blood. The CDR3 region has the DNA TGTGCCAGCAGTGAGTGGAGCTCTGGAAACACCATATATTTT. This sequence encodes CASSEWSSGNTIYF.